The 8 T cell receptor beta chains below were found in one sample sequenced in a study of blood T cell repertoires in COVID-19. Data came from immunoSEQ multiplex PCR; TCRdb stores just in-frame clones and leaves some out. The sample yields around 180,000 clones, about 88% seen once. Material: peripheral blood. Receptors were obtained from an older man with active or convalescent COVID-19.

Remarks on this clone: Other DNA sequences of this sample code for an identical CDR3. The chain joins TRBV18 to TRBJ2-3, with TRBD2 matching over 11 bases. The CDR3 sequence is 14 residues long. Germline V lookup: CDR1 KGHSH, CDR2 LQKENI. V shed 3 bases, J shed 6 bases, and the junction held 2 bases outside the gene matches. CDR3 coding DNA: TGTGCCAGCTCACCTGGACTAGCGGGTGATACGCAGTATTTT. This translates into CASSPGLAGDTQYF.

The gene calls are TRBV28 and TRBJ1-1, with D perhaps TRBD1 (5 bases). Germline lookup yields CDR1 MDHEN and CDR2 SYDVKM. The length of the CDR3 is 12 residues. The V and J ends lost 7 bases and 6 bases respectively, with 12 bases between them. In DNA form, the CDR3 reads TGTGCCAGCATATTACGGGGGGCTGAAGCTTTCTTT. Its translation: CASILRGAEAFF.

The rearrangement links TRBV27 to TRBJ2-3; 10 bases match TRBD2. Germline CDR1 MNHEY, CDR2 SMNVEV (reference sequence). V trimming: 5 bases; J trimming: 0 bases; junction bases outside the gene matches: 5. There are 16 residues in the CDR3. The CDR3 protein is CASSPLTSGSTDTQYF. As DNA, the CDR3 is TGTGCCAGCAGTCCCTTGACTAGCGGGAGCACAGATACGCAGTATTTT.

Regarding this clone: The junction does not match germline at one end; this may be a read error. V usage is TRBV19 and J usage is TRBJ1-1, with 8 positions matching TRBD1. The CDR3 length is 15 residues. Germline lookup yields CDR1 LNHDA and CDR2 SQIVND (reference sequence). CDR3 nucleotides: TGTGCCAGTAGTATTCCTCGGACAGGGAACGCTGAAGCTTTCTTT. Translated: CASSIPRTGNAEAFF.

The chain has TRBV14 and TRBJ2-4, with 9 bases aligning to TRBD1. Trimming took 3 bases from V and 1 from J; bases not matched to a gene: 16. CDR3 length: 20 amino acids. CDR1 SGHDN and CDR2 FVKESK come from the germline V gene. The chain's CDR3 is CASSQHPGQGGLVAKNIQYF. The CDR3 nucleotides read TGTGCCAGCAGCCAGCATCCGGGACAGGGTGGTTTAGTGGCCAAAAACATTCAGTACTTC.

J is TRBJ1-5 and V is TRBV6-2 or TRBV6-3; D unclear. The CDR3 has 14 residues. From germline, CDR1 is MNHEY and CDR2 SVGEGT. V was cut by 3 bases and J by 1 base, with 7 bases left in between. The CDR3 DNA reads TGTGCCAGCAGTTATGCGGCGAGCAATCAGCCCCAGCATTTT. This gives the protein CASSYAASNQPQHF.

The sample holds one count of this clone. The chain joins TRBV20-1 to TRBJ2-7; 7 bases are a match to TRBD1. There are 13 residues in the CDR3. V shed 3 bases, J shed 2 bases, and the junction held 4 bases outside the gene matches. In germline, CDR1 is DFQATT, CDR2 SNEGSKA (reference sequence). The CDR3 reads CSASPGGTYEQYF. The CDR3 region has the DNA TGCAGTGCTAGTCCAGGGGGAACCTACGAGCAGTACTTC.

The CDR3 DNA sequence: TGTGCCAGCAGCCAAGCCCCCTACGAGCAGTACTTC. It is translated as CASSQAPYEQYF. The V gene is TRBV7-2, the J gene TRBJ2-7; no definite D call. Germline V gives CDR1 SGHTA, CDR2 FQGNSA. This CDR3 has 12 amino acids. Trimming removed 5 bases from V and 2 bases from J, with 7 bases in between.